This record covers a single TCR beta chain. Its antigen is not known. The data derive from a study of cytomegalovirus exposure and HLA in healthy donors. PCR used 60 Vbeta primers and 13 Jbeta primers. Data came from immunoSEQ multiplex PCR; TCRdb stores just in-frame clones and leaves some out. The sample yields around 150,000 clones, around 78% seen once. Trimming shortened V by 0 bases and J by 5 bases, and 5 bases separated the two germline ends. The CDR3 totals 11 residues. The V gene's germline CDR1 is GTSNPN and CDR2 SVGIG (reference sequence). Whole-study results and caveats: A later analysis linked a missense variant in DCLRE1C to the trimming of TCR beta V and J genes. It was taken for granted in presence/absence analyses that sequencing depth across donors was roughly uniform. A later analysis appeared to link common viral pathogens to several of the most significant clusters. Published work reported that the classifier diagnosed cytomegalovirus status with high specificity and sensitivity.

Sequenced: PBMCs. V gene TRBV30 combines with J gene TRBJ2-7; D is uncertain. This TCR was sampled from a middle-aged woman in good health and CMV-seronegative. The CDR3 DNA reads as TGTGCCTGGAGTGTTGCGAACGAGCAGTACTTC. As protein: CAWSVANEQYF.